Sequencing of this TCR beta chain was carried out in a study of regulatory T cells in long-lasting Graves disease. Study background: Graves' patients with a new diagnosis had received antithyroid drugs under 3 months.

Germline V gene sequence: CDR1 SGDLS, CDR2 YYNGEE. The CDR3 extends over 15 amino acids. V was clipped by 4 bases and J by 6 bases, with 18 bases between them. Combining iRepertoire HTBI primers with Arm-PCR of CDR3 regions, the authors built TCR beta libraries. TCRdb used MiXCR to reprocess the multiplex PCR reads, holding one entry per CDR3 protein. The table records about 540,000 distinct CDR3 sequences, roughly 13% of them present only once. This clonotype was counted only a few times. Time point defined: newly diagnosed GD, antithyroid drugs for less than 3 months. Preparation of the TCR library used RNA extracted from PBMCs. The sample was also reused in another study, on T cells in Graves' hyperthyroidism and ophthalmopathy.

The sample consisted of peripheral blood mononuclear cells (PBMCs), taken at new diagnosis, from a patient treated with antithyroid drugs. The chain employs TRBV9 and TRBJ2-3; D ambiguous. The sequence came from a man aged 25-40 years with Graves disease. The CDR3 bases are TGTGCCAGCAGCTATAGCACATCCCTTGAGGATACGCAGTATTTT. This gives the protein CASSYSTSLEDTQYF. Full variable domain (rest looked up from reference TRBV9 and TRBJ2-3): DSGVTQTPKHLITATGQRVTLRCSPRSGDLSVYWYQQSLDQGLQFLIQYYNGEERAKGNILERFSAQQFPDLHSELNLSSLELGDSALYFCASSYSTSLEDTQYFGPGTRLTVL.